Listed below are T cell receptor beta chains from one sample, sequenced in a study of human T cells and chemical hapten exposure. TCRdb reprocessed the RACE reads with MiXCR, giving one entry per CDR3 protein. The sample records approximately 260,000 distinct CDR3 sequences, around 9.3% being singletons. The sequencing used whole blood, collected in connection with sensitization to the hapten diphenylcyclopropenone (DPC). Receptors were obtained from a woman between 40 and 50 years old with alopecia areata. Some clones in this sample may be carry-over from other donors' samples. The CDR3 runs from the conserved cysteine through the conserved F or W. Clone sizes are given selectively: once, few, many, or a class where the clone is expanded.

size,V,J,CDR3
NA,TRBV14,TRBJ2-3,CASSHGLAGGPLMDTQYF
NA,TRBV3-1,TRBJ1-1,CASSVNTNTEAFF
few,TRBV3-1,TRBJ2-1,CASSQGAVEQFF
NA,TRBV12-3/TRBV12-4,TRBJ1-6,CASSFGDNSPLHF
NA,TRBV12-3/TRBV12-4,TRBJ1-2,CASSSGQALGYTF
NA,TRBV20-1,TRBJ2-3,CSVRAQDTDTQYF
many,TRBV4-1,TRBJ1-5,CASSQELMTALNQPQHF
NA,TRBV7-2,TRBJ1-2,CASSFGQGAHGYTF
NA,TRBV9,TRBJ2-2,CTSSVAPAGELFF
many,TRBV7-2,TRBJ1-5,CASSFVDGLNQPQHF
few,TRBV7-2,TRBJ2-5,CASSSVGGGSETQYF
few,TRBV28,TRBJ2-7,CASSLRRGPGEQYF
few,TRBV20-1,TRBJ1-1,CSALRQGRDTEAFF
NA,TRBV11-2,TRBJ2-2,CASSLVGGRNTGELFF